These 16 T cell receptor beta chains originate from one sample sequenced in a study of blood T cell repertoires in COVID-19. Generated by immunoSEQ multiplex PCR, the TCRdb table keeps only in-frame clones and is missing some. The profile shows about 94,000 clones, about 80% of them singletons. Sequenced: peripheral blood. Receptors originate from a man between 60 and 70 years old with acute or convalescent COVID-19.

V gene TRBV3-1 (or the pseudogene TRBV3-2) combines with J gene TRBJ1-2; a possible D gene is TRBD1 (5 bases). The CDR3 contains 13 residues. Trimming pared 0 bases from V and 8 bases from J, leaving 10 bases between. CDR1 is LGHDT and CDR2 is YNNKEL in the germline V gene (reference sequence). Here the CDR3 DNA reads TGTGCCAGCAGCCAAGAGGGGGGTCCAGGCTACACCTTC. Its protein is CASSQEGGPGYTF.

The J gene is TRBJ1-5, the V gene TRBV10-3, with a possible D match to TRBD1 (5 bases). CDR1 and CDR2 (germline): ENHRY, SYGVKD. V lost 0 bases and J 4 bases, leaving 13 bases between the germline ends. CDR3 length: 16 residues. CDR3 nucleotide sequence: TGTGCCATCAGTGAGTCGTGGGGGGGTTCGAATCAGCCCCAGCATTTT. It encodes CAISESWGGSNQPQHF.

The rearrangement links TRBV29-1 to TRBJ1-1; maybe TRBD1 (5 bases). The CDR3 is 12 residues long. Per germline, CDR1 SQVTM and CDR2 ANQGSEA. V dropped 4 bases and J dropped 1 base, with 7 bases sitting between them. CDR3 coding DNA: TGCAGCGTTGTAGGACAGAACACTGAAGCTTTCTTT. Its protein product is CSVVGQNTEAFF.

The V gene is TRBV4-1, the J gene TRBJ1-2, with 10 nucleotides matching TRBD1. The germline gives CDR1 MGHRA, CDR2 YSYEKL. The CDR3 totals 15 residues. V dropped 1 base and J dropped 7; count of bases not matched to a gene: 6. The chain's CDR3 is CASSQGDRGFGGYTF. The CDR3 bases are TGCGCCAGCAGCCAAGGGGACAGGGGCTTTGGTGGCTACACCTTC.

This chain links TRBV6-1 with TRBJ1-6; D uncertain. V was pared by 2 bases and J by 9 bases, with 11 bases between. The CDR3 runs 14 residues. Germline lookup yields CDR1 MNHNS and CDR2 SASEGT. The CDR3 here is CASSETGSGSPLHF. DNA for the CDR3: TGTGCCAGCAGTGAAACGGGATCCGGTTCACCCCTCCACTTT.

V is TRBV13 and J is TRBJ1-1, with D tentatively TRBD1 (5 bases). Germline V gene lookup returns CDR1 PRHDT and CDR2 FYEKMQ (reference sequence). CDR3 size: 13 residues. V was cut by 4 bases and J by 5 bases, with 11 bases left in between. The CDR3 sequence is CASSSKGRTEAFF. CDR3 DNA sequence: TGTGCCAGCAGCTCCAAGGGGAGGACTGAAGCTTTCTTT.

The CDR3 nucleotides read TGCGCCAGCAGCCAAGATTACAGGGACCCGGGAAAACTGTTTTTT. It specifies CASSQDYRDPGKLFF. The chain links TRBV4-1 to TRBJ1-4; a weak D match, TRBD1 (6 bases). The CDR3 is 15 amino acids. Trimming removed 0 bases at V and 10 bases at J, with 15 bases between. CDR1 and CDR2 from the germline V gene are MGHRA and YSYEKL.

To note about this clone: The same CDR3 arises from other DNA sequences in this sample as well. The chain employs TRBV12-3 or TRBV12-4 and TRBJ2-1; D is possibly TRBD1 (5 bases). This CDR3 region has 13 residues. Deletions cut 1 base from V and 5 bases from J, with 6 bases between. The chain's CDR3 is CASSLGQNNEQFF. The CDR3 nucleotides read TGTGCCAGCAGTTTAGGACAGAACAATGAGCAGTTCTTC.

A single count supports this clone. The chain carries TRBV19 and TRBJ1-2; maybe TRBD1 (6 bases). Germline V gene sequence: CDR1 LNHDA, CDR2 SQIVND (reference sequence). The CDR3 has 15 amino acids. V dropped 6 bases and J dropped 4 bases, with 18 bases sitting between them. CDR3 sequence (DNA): TGTGCCAGTAGCGAGCCCGCGGGGGCCGGCTATGGCTACACCTTC. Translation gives CASSEPAGAGYGYTF.

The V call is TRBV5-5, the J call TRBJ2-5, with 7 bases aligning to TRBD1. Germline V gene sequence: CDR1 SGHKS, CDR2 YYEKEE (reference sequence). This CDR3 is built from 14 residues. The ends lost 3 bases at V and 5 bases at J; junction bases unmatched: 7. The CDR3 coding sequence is TGTGCCAGCAGCTCCAGGACAGGCGGGGAGACCCAGTACTTC. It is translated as CASSSRTGGETQYF.

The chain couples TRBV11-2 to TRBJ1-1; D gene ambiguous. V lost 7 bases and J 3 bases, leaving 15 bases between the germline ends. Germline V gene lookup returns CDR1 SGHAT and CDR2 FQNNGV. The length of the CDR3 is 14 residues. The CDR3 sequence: CASTPQDWDTEAFF. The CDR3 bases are TGTGCCAGCACCCCTCAGGATTGGGACACTGAAGCTTTCTTT.

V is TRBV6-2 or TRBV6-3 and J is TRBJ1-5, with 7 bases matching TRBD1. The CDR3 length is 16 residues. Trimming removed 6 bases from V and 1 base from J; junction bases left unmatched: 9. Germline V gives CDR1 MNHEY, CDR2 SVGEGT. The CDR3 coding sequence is TGTGCCAGCAGCCTCGGTAGGGGGCCGAGCAATCAGCCCCAGCATTTT. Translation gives CASSLGRGPSNQPQHF.

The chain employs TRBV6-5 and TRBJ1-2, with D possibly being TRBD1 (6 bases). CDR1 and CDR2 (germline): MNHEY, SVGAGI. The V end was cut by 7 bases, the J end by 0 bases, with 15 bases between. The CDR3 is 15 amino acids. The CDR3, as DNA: TGTGCCAGCACTACAGGGAGGGACGCTAACTATGGCTACACCTTC. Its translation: CASTTGRDANYGYTF.

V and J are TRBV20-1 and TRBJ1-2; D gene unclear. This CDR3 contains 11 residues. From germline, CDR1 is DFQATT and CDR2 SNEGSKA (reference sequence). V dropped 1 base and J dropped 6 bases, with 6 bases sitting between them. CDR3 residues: CSARGIDGYTF. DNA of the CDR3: TGCAGTGCTAGAGGAATAGATGGCTACACCTTC.

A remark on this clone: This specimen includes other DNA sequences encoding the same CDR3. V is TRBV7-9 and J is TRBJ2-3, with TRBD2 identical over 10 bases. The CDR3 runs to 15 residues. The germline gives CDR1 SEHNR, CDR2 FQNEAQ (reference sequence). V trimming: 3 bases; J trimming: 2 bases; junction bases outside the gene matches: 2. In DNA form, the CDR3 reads TGTGCCAGCAGCTTTAGCGGGGGGTCCACAGATACGCAGTATTTT. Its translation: CASSFSGGSTDTQYF.

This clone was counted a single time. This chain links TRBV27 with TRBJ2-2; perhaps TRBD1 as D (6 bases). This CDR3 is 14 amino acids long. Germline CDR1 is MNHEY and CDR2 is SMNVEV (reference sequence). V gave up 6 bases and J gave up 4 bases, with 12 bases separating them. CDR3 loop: CASRVQGRTGELFF. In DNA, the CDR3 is TGTGCCAGCAGGGTACAGGGCCGCACCGGGGAGCTGTTTTTT.